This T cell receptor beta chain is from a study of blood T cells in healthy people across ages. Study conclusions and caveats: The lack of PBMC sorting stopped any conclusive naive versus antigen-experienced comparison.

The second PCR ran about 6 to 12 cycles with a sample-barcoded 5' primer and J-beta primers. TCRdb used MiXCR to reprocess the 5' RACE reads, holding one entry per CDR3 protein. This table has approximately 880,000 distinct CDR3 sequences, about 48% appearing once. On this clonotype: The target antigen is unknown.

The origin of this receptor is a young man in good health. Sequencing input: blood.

The CDR3 spells CASSFRGALTGELFF. The CDR3 coding sequence is TGTGCCAGCAGCTTTAGAGGGGCGCTCACCGGGGAGCTGTTTTTT. The V and J genes are TRBV11-2 and TRBJ2-2, with D perhaps being TRBD1 or TRBD2 (5 bases each). The CDR3 is 15 amino acids. Germline V CDR1 and CDR2: SGHAT, FQNNGV. V was cut by 3 bases and J by 4 bases, with 12 bases left in between.